This T cell receptor (beta chain) was captured by sequencing in a study of blood T cells in healthy people across ages. Study observations and caveats: Correlation between TCR beta diversity and naive T cell percentage was strong. With age, beta diversity per million T cells declined roughly linearly, significantly by 30 to 40.

Germline CDR1 and CDR2: MNHEY and SVGEGT. With V trimmed by 7 bases and J by 7 bases, 10 bases remained unmatched. The length of the CDR3 is 14 residues. This clonotype was detected ten times or more. The antigen is unknown. A J-beta primer mix and a sample-barcoded 5' primer were used in a second PCR of about 7 to 11 cycles. TCRdb redid the calling of the 5' RACE reads with MiXCR, one entry per CDR3 protein. The table records about 640,000 distinct CDR3 sequences, approximately 30% of them present only once. Approximately 10 milliliters was the volume of peripheral blood drawn from each donor. Extracted total RNA amounted to at least 5.5 micrograms for each sample.

The sample comprised blood. This clonotype was sampled from a woman of 80 years or more in good health. The chain carries TRBV6-2 or TRBV6-3 and TRBJ1-5, with 7 positions matching TRBD1. CDR3 residues: CASKAGGRDQPQHF. In nucleotides, the CDR3 is TGTGCCAGCAAGGCAGGGGGGCGAGACCAGCCCCAGCATTTT.